The 19 T cell receptor beta chains below all came from one sample that was sequenced in a study of blood T cell repertoires in COVID-19. Profiling relied on immunoSEQ multiplex PCR, and the TCRdb table lists in-frame clones only, not all of them. The sample contains roughly 250,000 clones, roughly nine tenths of which appear only once. Sequencing input: peripheral blood. These receptors all come from a man aged 60 to 69 who had recovered from COVID-19.

This rearrangement joins TRBV5-4 to TRBJ1-1; 8 bases align to TRBD1. CDR3 size: 15 residues. Unmatched junction bases numbered 1, after V lost 0 bases and J lost 0 bases. Germline CDR1 and CDR2: SGHNT and YYREEE (reference sequence). The CDR3 loop is CASSLATGVNTEAFF. The CDR3 DNA follows: TGTGCCAGCAGCTTGGCGACAGGGGTGAACACTGAAGCTTTCTTT.

The chain links TRBV18 to TRBJ1-1; 10 nucleotides agree with TRBD1. Trimming at V came to 3 bases and at J to 4 bases, leaving 5 bases not matched to a gene. CDR1 KGHSH and CDR2 LQKENI come from the germline V gene. The CDR3 spans 15 residues. CDR3 DNA sequence: TGTGCCAGCTCACCTTGGGACAGGGGCGGCACTGAAGCTTTCTTT. It encodes CASSPWDRGGTEAFF.

The chain couples TRBV7-8 to TRBJ2-2; 11 bases are shared with TRBD2. The J segment lost 8 bases and the V segment lost 1 base, leaving 6 bases of the junction unmatched. Germline V gives CDR1 SGHVS, CDR2 FQNEAQ. The CDR3 runs 16 residues. The CDR3 here is CASSLVSSGGSGELFF. The CDR3 nucleotides read TGTGCCAGCAGCTTAGTGTCTAGCGGGGGGAGTGGGGAGCTGTTTTTT.

The chain couples TRBV15 to TRBJ1-4; the D gene is possibly TRBD1 (6 bases). The germline V gene has CDR1 LNHNV and CDR2 YYDKDF (reference sequence). Trimming removed 2 bases at V and 7 bases at J, with 8 bases between. The CDR3 runs to 13 residues. The CDR3 bases are TGTGCCACCAGCAGACAAGGGGGTGAAAAACTGTTTTTT. The encoded protein is CATSRQGGEKLFF.

This clone has more than one count but fewer than ten. The gene calls are TRBV18 and TRBJ1-1, with a tentative D call TRBD1 (5 bases). This CDR3 is 18 amino acids long. Trimming stripped 6 bases from V and 1 base from J, with 24 bases between. Germline V gene sequence: CDR1 KGHSH, CDR2 LQKENI. The CDR3 reads CASSPGYGGGAKNTEAFF. The CDR3 DNA is TGTGCCAGCTCCCCTGGGTACGGAGGCGGGGCTAAGAACACTGAAGCTTTCTTT.

The rearrangement links TRBV27 to TRBJ2-2; TRBD1 might be the D (7 bases). V was cut by 1 base and J by 5 bases, with 17 bases left in between. Germline values: CDR1 MNHEY, CDR2 SMNVEV (reference sequence). The CDR3 contains 17 residues. The CDR3 DNA reads TGTGCCAGCAGTTTATGGAGCCAGGGGGGTCGAACCGGGGAGCTGTTTTTT. Protein sequence: CASSLWSQGGRTGELFF.

The chain combines TRBV6-5 with TRBJ1-1, with D perhaps matching TRBD1 (5 bases). The ends were cut back, 7 bases at V and 1 base at J, with 10 bases in the middle. The V gene's germline CDR1 is MNHEY and CDR2 SVGAGI. The CDR3 loop spans 13 amino acids. CDR3 sequence reads: CASTAGGNTEAFF. CDR3 nucleotides: TGTGCCAGCACCGCCGGGGGGAACACTGAAGCTTTCTTT.

The rearrangement links TRBV27 to TRBJ2-7; 8 bases fit TRBD1. The germline CDR1 and CDR2 sequences are MNHEY and SMNVEV (reference sequence). V lost 7 bases, J lost 4 bases, and 12 bases stayed unmatched. The CDR3 extends over 15 amino acids. CDR3 in amino acids: CASKDLGTGLYEQYF. In DNA form, the CDR3 reads TGTGCCAGCAAAGACTTGGGGACAGGCCTTTACGAGCAGTACTTC.

The J gene is TRBJ2-2, the V gene TRBV7-9; D uncertain. This CDR3 has 13 amino acids. V gave up 1 base and J gave up 4 bases, with 4 bases separating them. Germline CDR1 reads SEHNR; CDR2 reads FQNEAQ (reference sequence). DNA of the CDR3: TGTGCCAGCAGCTTAGTCAGCACCGGGGAGCTGTTTTTT. Translated, it gives CASSLVSTGELFF.

V is TRBV5-1 and J is TRBJ1-1, with 10 bases fitting TRBD1. Germline-derived CDR1 and CDR2 are SGHRS and YFSETQ. CDR3 size: 14 residues. Trimming removed 1 base from V and 5 bases from J; junction bases left unmatched: 2. The CDR3 region has the DNA TGCGCCAGCAGCTTGCCGGGACAGGGGACTGAAGCTTTCTTT. Translation gives CASSLPGQGTEAFF.

The CDR3, as DNA: TGTGCCAGCAGCGTAGGGGGACTAGCGGGCCTTGGGGCCAACGTCCTGACTTTC. Translated: CASSVGGLAGLGANVLTF. V usage is TRBV9 and J usage is TRBJ2-6; 12 bases agree with TRBD2. This CDR3 contains 18 residues. Per the germline V gene, CDR1 is SGDLS and CDR2 is YYNGEE. V was pared by 0 bases and J by 3 bases, with 4 bases of the junction left unmatched.

The V gene is TRBV6-4, the J gene TRBJ2-3; 10 bases match TRBD1. V was clipped by 4 bases and J by 2 bases; unmatched bases: 3. Per the germline V gene, CDR1 is MRHNA and CDR2 is SNTAGT. The CDR3 is made up of 15 amino acids. The CDR3, as DNA: TGTGCCAGCAGTGGGGGACAGGGGTTCACAGATACGCAGTATTTT. Residues: CASSGGQGFTDTQYF.

This rearrangement joins TRBV7-6 to TRBJ2-2; 9 nucleotides align to TRBD2. The CDR3 is 17 residues long. Germline CDR1 is SGHVS and CDR2 is FNYEAQ. V was pared by 2 bases and J by 6 bases, with 10 bases of the junction left unmatched. The CDR3 loop is CASSLFGGGGASGELFF. In DNA form, the CDR3 reads TGTGCCAGCAGCTTATTCGGCGGCGGGGGGGCCTCCGGGGAGCTGTTTTTT.

The rearrangement uses TRBV19 and TRBJ1-2; D unclear. V gave up 4 bases and J gave up 0 bases, with 12 bases separating them. This CDR3 is 15 amino acids long. Germline V lookup: CDR1 LNHDA, CDR2 SQIVND (reference sequence). The CDR3 protein is CASSTYSSPNYGYTF. In DNA form, the CDR3 reads TGTGCCAGTAGTACCTACAGCTCCCCTAACTATGGCTACACCTTC.

The chain couples TRBV5-1 to TRBJ1-1; D might be TRBD1 (5 bases). This CDR3 spans 13 amino acids. The V gene lost 7 bases and the J gene lost 0 bases, with 10 bases spanning the gap. Germline V gene lookup returns CDR1 SGHRS and CDR2 YFSETQ. CDR3 residues: CASFPGLNTEAFF. The CDR3 DNA sequence: TGCGCCAGCTTCCCAGGGTTGAACACTGAAGCTTTCTTT.

This clone was seen a few times. This chain links TRBV5-6 with TRBJ2-7, with 8 bases lining up with TRBD2. Germline CDR1 SGHDT, CDR2 YYEEEE. This CDR3 spans 15 amino acids. The V gene end was trimmed by 0 bases and the J gene end by 3 bases; junction bases not matched to a gene: 5. The DNA for the CDR3 is TGTGCCAGCAGCTTGGTCGGAAGCGGGGGCTACGAGCAGTACTTC. This gives the protein CASSLVGSGGYEQYF.

The chain recombines TRBV19 with TRBJ2-1; 7 bases are shared with TRBD2. CDR3 size: 18 residues. With 3 bases clipped from V and 5 bases from J, the junction kept 16 bases outside the gene matches. The germline V gene has CDR1 LNHDA and CDR2 SQIVND (reference sequence). Here the CDR3 reads CASSMALVPRLANNEQFF. DNA for the CDR3: TGTGCCAGTAGTATGGCCCTAGTGCCTAGACTAGCAAACAATGAGCAGTTCTTC.

The genes are TRBV3-1 (or the pseudogene TRBV3-2) and TRBJ2-3; no clear D. Germline CDR1 LGHDT, CDR2 YNNKEL (reference sequence). V was cut by 0 bases and J by 2 bases, with 9 bases left in between. CDR3 length equals 15 residues. CDR3 coding DNA: TGTGCCAGCAGCCAAGACCTTAAAATCACAGATACGCAGTATTTT. It translates to CASSQDLKITDTQYF.

The chain joins TRBV9 to TRBJ2-1, with 14 bases that match TRBD2. The CDR3 length is 14 residues. In germline, CDR1 is SGDLS, CDR2 YYNGEE. J was trimmed by 9 bases and V by 2 bases; bases with no gene match: 1. The CDR3 loop reads CASSVGTSGGEQFF. The DNA for the CDR3 is TGTGCCAGCAGCGTGGGGACTAGCGGGGGTGAGCAGTTCTTC.